This paragraph reports one T cell receptor beta chain. Its antigen is as yet unknown. Researchers partitioned CD4+ cells into CD45RA+ naive and CD45RA-negative memory subsets. Deep-level assay runs were performed. Repertoires were generated with immunoSEQ multiplex PCR, while TCRdb's copy carries only in-frame clones and drops some. The repertoire consists of 1.4 million to 1.5 million clones, with approximately 97% occurring once and the leading ten covering approximately 1.2%. The data were obtained in a study of shared clonotypes between healthy human individuals. The study, taken as a whole, reports: The study drew on few donors, limiting represented genetic and exposure-history diversity. Clonotypes not shared had lower generation probabilities than those common to all four donors.

Per germline, CDR1 SGHRS and CDR2 YFSETQ. Trimming removed 4 bases at V and 7 bases at J, with 21 bases between. The CDR3 consists of 16 residues. The chain has TRBV5-1 and TRBJ2-1; D possibly corresponds to TRBD2 (5 bases). This receptor was taken from a young man in good health. Sequenced material: naive CD4+ T cells sorted from blood. Subset defined: CD45RA+ positively selected. CDR3 protein: CASSIDPLRGVNEQFF. CDR3 coding DNA: TGCGCCAGCAGCATTGACCCTCTCCGGGGTGTAAATGAGCAGTTCTTC.